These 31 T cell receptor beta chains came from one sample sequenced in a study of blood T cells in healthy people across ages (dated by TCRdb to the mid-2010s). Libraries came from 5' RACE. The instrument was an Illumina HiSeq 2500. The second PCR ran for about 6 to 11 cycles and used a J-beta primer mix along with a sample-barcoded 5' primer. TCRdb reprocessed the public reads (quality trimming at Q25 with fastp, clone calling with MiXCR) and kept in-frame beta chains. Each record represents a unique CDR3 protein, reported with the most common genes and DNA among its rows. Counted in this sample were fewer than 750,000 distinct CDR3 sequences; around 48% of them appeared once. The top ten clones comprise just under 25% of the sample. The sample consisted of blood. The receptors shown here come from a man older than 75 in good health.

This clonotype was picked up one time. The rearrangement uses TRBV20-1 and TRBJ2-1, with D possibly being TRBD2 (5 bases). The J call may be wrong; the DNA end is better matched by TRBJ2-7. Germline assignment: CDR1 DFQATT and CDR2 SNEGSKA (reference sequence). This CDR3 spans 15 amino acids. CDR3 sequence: CSALNSGSSYNEQYF. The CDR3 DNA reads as TGCAGTGCCCTCAACAGCGGCAGCTCCTACAATGAGCAGTACTTC.

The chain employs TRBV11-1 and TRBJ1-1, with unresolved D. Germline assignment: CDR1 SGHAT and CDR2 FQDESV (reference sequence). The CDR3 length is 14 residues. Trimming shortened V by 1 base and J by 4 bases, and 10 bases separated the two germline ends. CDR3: CASSLVDTATEAFF. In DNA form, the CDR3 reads TGTGCCAGCAGCTTAGTTGATACAGCCACTGAAGCTTTCTTT.

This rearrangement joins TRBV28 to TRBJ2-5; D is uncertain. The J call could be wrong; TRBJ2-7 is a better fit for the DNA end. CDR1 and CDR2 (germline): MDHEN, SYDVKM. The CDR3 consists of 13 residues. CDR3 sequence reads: CASRETTPYEQYF. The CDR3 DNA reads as TGTGCCAGCAGAGAGACGACGCCCTACGAGCAGTACTTC.

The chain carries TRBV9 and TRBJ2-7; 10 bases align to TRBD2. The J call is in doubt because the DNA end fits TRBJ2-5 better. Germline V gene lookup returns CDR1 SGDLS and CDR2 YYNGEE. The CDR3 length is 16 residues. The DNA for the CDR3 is TGTGCCAGCAGCGTAGATCCTAGCGGGAGAGGAGAGACCCAGTACTTC. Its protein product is CASSVDPSGRGETQYF.

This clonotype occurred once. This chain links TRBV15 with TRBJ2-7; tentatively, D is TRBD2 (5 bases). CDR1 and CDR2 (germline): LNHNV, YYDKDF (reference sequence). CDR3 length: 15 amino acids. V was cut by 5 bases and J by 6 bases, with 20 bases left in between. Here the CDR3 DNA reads TGTGCCACCAGCCCCCGTTATCCTCCGGCGGGCGAGCAGTACTTC. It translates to CATSPRYPPAGEQYF.

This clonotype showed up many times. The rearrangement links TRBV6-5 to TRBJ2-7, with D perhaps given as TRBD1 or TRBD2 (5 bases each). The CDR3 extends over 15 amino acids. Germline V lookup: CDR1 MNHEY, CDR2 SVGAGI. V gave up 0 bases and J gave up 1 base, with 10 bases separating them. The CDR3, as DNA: TGTGCCAGCAGTTACTCGGGGGACGGATCCTACGAGCAGTACTTC. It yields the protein CASSYSGDGSYEQYF.

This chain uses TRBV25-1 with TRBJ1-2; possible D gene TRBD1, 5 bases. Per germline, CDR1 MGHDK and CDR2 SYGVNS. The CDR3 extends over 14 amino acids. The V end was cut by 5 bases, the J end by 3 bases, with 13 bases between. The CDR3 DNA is TGTGCCAGCAGTAGGGGACTGGAGTACTATGGCTACACCTTC. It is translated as CASSRGLEYYGYTF.

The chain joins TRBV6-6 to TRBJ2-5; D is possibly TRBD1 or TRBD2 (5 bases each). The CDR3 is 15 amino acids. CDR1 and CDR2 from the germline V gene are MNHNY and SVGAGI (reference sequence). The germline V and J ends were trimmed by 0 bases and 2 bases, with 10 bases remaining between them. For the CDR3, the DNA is TGTGCCAGCAGTTACTCGAGGGGCCGGCAAGAGACCCAGTACTTC. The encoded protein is CASSYSRGRQETQYF.

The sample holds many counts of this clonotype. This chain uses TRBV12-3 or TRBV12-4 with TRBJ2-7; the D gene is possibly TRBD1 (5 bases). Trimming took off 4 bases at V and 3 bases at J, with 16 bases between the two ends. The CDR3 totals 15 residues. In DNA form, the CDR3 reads TGTGCCAGCAGTTGGATGATCGACAGTATCTACGAGCAGTACTTC. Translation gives CASSWMIDSIYEQYF.

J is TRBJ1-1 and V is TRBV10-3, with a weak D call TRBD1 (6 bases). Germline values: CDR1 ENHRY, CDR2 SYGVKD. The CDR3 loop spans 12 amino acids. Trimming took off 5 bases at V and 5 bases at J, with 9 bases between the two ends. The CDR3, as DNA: TGTGCCATCAGTCCGCAGGGGACTGAAGCTTTCTTT. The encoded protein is CAISPQGTEAFF.

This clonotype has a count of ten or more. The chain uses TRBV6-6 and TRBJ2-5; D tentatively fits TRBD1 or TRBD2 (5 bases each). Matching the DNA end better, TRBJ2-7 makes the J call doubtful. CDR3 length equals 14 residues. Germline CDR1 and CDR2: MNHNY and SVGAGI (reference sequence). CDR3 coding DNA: TGTGCCAGCAGTTACTCGAGGGGTTTGGACGAGCAGTACTTC. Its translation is CASSYSRGLDEQYF.

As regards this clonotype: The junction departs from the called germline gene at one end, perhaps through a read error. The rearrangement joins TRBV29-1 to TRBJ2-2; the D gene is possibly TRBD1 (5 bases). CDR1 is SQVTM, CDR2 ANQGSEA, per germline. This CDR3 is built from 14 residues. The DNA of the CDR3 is TGCAGCGTGGAAGGGTCAGGGTCCACCGGGGAGCTGTTTTTT. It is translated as CSVEGSGSTGELFF.

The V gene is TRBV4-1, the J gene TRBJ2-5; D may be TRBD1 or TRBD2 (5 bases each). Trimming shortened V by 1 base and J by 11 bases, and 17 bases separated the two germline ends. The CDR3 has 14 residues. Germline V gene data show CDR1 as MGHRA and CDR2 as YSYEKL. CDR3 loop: CASSQGESLGVQYF. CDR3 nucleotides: TGCGCCAGCAGCCAAGGGGAAAGCTTGGGGGTGCAGTACTTC.

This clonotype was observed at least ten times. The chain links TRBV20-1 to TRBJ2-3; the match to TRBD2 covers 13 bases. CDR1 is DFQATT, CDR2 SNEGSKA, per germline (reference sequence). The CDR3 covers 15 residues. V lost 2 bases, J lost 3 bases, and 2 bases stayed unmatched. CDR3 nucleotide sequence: TGCAGTGCTAGAAGGACTAGCGGGAGTACAGATACGCAGTATTTT. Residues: CSARRTSGSTDTQYF.

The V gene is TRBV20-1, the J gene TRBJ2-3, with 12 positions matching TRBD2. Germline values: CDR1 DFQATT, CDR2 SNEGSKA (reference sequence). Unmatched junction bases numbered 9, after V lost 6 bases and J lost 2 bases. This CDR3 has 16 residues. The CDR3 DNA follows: TGCAGTGCCGCAGATCCTAGCGGGGGGGCCACAGATACGCAGTATTTT. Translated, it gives CSAADPSGGATDTQYF.

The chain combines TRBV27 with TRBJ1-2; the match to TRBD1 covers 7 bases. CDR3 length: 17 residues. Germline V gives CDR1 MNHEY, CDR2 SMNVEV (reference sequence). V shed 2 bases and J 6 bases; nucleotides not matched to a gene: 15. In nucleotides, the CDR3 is TGTGCCAGCAGTTTAAGGGGGCAGGGGATAGGGTTTAATGGCTACACCTTC. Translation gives CASSLRGQGIGFNGYTF.

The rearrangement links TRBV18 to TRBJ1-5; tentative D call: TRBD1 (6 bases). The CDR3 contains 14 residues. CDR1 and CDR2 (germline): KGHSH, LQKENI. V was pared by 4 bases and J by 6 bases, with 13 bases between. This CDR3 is CASSQGGDGQPQHF. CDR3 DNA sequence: TGTGCCAGCTCACAGGGGGGTGACGGTCAGCCCCAGCATTTT.

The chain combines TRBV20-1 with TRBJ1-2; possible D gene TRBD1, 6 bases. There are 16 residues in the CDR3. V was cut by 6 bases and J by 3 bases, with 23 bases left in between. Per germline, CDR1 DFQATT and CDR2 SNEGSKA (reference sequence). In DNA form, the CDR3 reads TGCAGTGCACCGCTCGGACAGTCTCCTCCTTACTATGGCTACACCTTC. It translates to CSAPLGQSPPYYGYTF.

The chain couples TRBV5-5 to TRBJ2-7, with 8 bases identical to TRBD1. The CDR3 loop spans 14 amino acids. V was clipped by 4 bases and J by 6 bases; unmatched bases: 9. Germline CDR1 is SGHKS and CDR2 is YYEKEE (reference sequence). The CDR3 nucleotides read TGTGCCAGCAGCCCTGGACAGGGTCTGAGCGAGCAGTACTTC. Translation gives CASSPGQGLSEQYF.

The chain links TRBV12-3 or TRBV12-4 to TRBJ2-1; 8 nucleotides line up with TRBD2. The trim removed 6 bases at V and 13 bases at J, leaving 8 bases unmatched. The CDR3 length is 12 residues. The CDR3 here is CASSPGGGHQFF. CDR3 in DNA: TGTGCCAGCAGCCCCGGCGGGGGGCACCAGTTCTTC.

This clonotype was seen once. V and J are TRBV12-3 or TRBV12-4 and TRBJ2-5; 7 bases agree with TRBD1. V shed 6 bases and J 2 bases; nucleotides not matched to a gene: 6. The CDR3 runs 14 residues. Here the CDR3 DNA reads TGTGCCAGCAGAACGTCGGGACAGCAAGAGACCCAGTACTTC. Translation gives CASRTSGQQETQYF.

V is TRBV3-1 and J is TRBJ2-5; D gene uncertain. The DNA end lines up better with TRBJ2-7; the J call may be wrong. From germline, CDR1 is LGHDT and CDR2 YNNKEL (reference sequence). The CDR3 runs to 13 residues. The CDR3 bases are TGTGCCAGCAGCCACACCGAGAACGGCGAGCAGTACTTC. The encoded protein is CASSHTENGEQYF.

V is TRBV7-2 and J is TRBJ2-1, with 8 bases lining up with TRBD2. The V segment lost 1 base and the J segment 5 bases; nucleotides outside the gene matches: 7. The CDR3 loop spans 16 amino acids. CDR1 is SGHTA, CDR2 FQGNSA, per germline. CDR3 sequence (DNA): TGTGCCAGCAGCTTAGTAGCCGGGGGGGGAGACAATGAGCAGTTCTTC. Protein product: CASSLVAGGGDNEQFF.

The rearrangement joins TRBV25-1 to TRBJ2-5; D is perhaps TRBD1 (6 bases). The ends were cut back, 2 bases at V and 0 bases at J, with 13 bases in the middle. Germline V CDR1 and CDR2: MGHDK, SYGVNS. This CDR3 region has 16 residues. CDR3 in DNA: TGTGCCAGCAGTGAACCCAGACAGGCCAACCAAGAGACCCAGTACTTC. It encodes CASSEPRQANQETQYF.

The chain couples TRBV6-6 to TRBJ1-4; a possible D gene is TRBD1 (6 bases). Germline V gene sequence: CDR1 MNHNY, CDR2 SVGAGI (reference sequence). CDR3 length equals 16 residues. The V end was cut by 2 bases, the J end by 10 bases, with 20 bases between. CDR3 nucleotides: TGTGCCAGCAGTTACGTCGGGGACGGGGGGCCCGGAAAACTGTTTTTT. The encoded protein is CASSYVGDGGPGKLFF.

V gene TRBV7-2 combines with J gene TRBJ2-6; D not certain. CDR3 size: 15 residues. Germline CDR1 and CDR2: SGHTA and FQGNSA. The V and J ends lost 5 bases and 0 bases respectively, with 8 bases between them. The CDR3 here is CASSRTRSGANVLTF. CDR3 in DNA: TGTGCCAGCAGCCGTACTCGCTCTGGGGCCAACGTCCTGACTTTC.

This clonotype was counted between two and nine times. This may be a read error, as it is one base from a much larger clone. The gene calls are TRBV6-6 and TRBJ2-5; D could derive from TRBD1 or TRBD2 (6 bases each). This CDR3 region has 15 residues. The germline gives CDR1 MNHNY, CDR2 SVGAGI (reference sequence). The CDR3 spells CAGSYPQGTQETQYF. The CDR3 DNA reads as TGTGCCGGCAGTTACCCTCAGGGGACTCAAGAGACCCAGTACTTC.

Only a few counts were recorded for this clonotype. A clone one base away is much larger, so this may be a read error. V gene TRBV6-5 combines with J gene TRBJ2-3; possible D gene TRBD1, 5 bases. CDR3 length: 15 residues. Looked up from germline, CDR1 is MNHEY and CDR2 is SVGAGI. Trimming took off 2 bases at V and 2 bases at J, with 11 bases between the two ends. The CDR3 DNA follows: TGTGCCAGCAGTTACGCTTGGGGCACCACAGATACGCAGTATTTT. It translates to CASSYAWGTTDTQYF.

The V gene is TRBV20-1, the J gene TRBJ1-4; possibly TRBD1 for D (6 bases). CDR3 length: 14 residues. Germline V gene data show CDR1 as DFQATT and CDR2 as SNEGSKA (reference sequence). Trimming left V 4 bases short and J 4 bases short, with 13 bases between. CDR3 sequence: CSAKGGAGNEKLFF. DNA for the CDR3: TGCAGTGCTAAGGGGGGGGCGGGTAATGAAAAACTGTTTTTT.

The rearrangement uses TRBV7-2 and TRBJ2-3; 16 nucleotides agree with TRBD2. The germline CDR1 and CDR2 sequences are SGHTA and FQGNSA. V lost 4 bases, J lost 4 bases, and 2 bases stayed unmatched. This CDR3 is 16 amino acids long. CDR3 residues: CASSSGTSGRADTQYF. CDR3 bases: TGTGCCAGCAGCTCTGGGACTAGCGGGAGGGCAGATACGCAGTATTTT.

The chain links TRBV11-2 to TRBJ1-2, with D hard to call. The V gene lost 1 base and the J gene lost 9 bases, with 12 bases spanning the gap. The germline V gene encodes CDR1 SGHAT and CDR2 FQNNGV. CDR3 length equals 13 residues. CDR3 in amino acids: CASSLGGRSSYTF. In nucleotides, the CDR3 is TGTGCCAGCAGCTTAGGAGGACGTTCTAGCTACACCTTC.